These 15 T cell receptor beta chains were all obtained from the same sample, sequenced in a study of shared clonotypes between healthy human individuals. TCRdb's copy holds only in-frame clones and misses some; the assay was immunoSEQ multiplex PCR. The sample contains roughly 890,000 clones, 80% to 95% of which appear only once. CD45RO negativity and positive selection for CCR7 defined naive CD8 cells, a population that excluded terminally differentiated effector memory CD45RA+ cells. The sequenced sample consisted of naive CD8+ T cells sorted from blood. The source is a man between 25 and 39 years old in good health.

CDR3 DNA: TGTGCCAGCAGTGGAGTCACGGGACAGGGGATGGAGACCCAGTACTTC. Translated: CASSGVTGQGMETQYF. The V and J genes are TRBV2 and TRBJ2-5, with 10 bases matching TRBD1. CDR1 and CDR2 (germline): SNHLY, FYNNEI. Germline trimming cut 4 bases from V and 5 bases from J; bases unmatched to any gene: 10. This CDR3 has 16 residues.

The CDR3 DNA reads as TGTGCCAGCAGGCAGGGGGCCGCCACTAATGAAAAACTGTTTTTT. Residues: CASRQGAATNEKLFF. This chain connects TRBV7-9 to TRBJ1-4; 8 positions agree with TRBD1. Per germline, CDR1 SEHNR and CDR2 FQNEAQ (reference sequence). The CDR3 spans 15 residues. J gave up 2 bases and V 6 bases, and 5 bases lay outside the gene matches.

V and J are TRBV28 and TRBJ2-5; 11 bases agree with TRBD2. V lost 6 bases and J lost 2; bases outside the gene matches: 8. Germline values: CDR1 MDHEN, CDR2 SYDVKM. The CDR3 has 16 amino acids. This CDR3 is CASRVIAGGGQETQYF. In DNA form, the CDR3 reads TGTGCCAGCAGAGTTATAGCGGGAGGGGGGCAAGAGACCCAGTACTTC.

The rearrangement links TRBV14 to TRBJ2-7; no firm D call. V was trimmed by 4 bases and J by 3 bases, leaving 22 bases between them. The CDR3 extends over 17 amino acids. CDR1 SGHDN and CDR2 FVKESK come from the germline V gene. The CDR3 is CASSLHILDLGLYEQYF. CDR3 bases: TGTGCCAGCAGCCTACATATATTGGACCTTGGGCTCTACGAGCAGTACTTC.

The gene calls are TRBV9 and TRBJ2-5; D unclear. The CDR3 has 14 residues. Germline CDR1 SGDLS, CDR2 YYNGEE. V shed 1 base and J shed 5 bases, with 12 bases lying between them. The CDR3 sequence is CASSVRLASETQYF. The CDR3 DNA reads as TGTGCCAGCAGCGTAAGGTTAGCTTCGGAGACCCAGTACTTC. Drawing the rest from reference TRBV9 and TRBJ2-5, the complete variable domain is DSGVTQTPKHLITATGQRVTLRCSPRSGDLSVYWYQQSLDQGLQFLIQYYNGEERAKGNILERFSAQQFPDLHSELNLSSLELGDSALYFCASSVRLASETQYFGPGTRLLVL.

This chain connects TRBV6-5 to TRBJ1-2; 7 bases are a match to TRBD1. J was trimmed by 8 bases and V by 2 bases; bases with no gene match: 11. The length of the CDR3 is 15 residues. Germline V gives CDR1 MNHEY, CDR2 SVGAGI. The CDR3 DNA sequence: TGTGCCAGCAGTTACCCGCGACAGGGCCAGAGGGGCTACACCTTC. Encoded protein: CASSYPRQGQRGYTF.

The rearrangement joins TRBV5-1 to TRBJ2-7, with D perhaps given as TRBD1 or TRBD2 (5 bases each). The V end lost 0 bases, the J end lost 2 bases, and 12 bases lay between the germline ends. CDR1 and CDR2 (germline): SGHRS, YFSETQ. CDR3 size: 15 residues. CDR3 loop: CASSLGDGMTYEQYF. The CDR3 DNA reads as TGCGCCAGCAGCTTGGGGGACGGAATGACCTACGAGCAGTACTTC.

V gene TRBV5-4 combines with J gene TRBJ1-1, with TRBD1 as a possible D gene (6 bases). V was trimmed by 7 bases and J by 1 base, leaving 8 bases between them. CDR3 length: 12 amino acids. CDR1 SGHNT and CDR2 YYREEE come from the germline V gene (reference sequence). CDR3 bases: TGTGCCAGCGGACAGTCGAACACTGAAGCTTTCTTT. This encodes CASGQSNTEAFF.

The V call is TRBV19, the J call TRBJ2-3; TRBD1 is a possible D gene (5 bases). V lost 5 bases and J 1 base, leaving 16 bases between the germline ends. This CDR3 region has 16 residues. Germline values: CDR1 LNHDA, CDR2 SQIVND (reference sequence). CDR3 in DNA: TGTGCCAGTAGTCCGGTCAGGGAAGAGGGCACAGATACGCAGTATTTT. This sequence encodes CASSPVREEGTDTQYF.

The chain combines TRBV6-4 with TRBJ1-5; TRBD1 agrees at 7 bases. V gave up 8 bases and J gave up 2 bases; unmatched junction bases: 12. CDR3 length: 16 residues. The germline V gene has CDR1 MRHNA and CDR2 SNTAGT. The CDR3 DNA reads as TGTGCCAGCCATCGGAGGGGGCGGGGTTGCAATCAGCCCCAGCATTTT. Its translation: CASHRRGRGCNQPQHF.

The genes are TRBV6-1 and TRBJ2-7; possible D gene TRBD2, 6 bases. There are 15 residues in the CDR3. V dropped 3 bases and J dropped 3 bases, with 15 bases sitting between them. CDR1 and CDR2 (germline): MNHNS, SASEGT. The CDR3 is CASSDFTGDHYEQYF. As DNA, the CDR3 is TGTGCCAGCAGTGATTTCACGGGAGACCACTACGAGCAGTACTTC.

The V and J genes are TRBV5-6 and TRBJ1-1, with a tentative D call TRBD1 (5 bases). This CDR3 comprises 16 residues. CDR1 is SGHDT and CDR2 is YYEEEE in the germline V gene. V lost 1 base and J lost 10, with 23 bases in between. CDR3 residues: CASSLRKDSAWYPAFF. CDR3 sequence (DNA): TGTGCCAGCAGCTTGCGCAAAGACAGTGCGTGGTACCCAGCTTTCTTT. Variable domain in full (rest from reference TRBV5-6 and TRBJ1-1): DAGVTQSPTHLIKTRGQQVTLRCSPKSGHDTVSWYQQALGQGPQFIFQYYEEEERQRGNFPDRFSGHQFPNYSSELNVNALLLGDSALYLCASSLRKDSAWYPAFFGQGTRLTVV.

This chain links TRBV7-9 with TRBJ2-7; 12 positions match TRBD1. Germline trimming cut 3 bases from V and 4 bases from J; bases unmatched to any gene: 4. This CDR3 spans 15 amino acids. Per germline, CDR1 SEHNR and CDR2 FQNEAQ (reference sequence). Written as DNA, the CDR3 is TGTGCCAGCAGCTTCCGGGACAGGGGGCTTTACGAGCAGTACTTC. As protein: CASSFRDRGLYEQYF.

A single count supports this clone. The V and J genes are TRBV15 and TRBJ2-1; the match to TRBD2 covers 9 bases. This CDR3 has 17 residues. Per the germline V gene, CDR1 is LNHNV and CDR2 is YYDKDF (reference sequence). V shed 3 bases and J 8 bases; nucleotides not matched to a gene: 14. CDR3 bases: TGTGCCACCAGCAGCCGACTAGCGGATGAGGTATGGTATGAGCAGTTCTTC. Translating gives CATSSRLADEVWYEQFF.

The chain employs TRBV15 and TRBJ2-1; D is perhaps TRBD2 (6 bases). This CDR3 spans 15 amino acids. Trimming took 0 bases from V and 9 from J, leaving 15 bases between them. The germline V gene has CDR1 LNHNV and CDR2 YYDKDF (reference sequence). CDR3 sequence (DNA): TGTGCCACCAGCAGAGATCTAAGGCTAGCGAGTGAGCAGTTCTTC. Translation: CATSRDLRLASEQFF.